The 29 T cell receptor beta chains below come from one sample, sequenced in a study of tumor-infiltrating lymphocytes in primary liver carcinoma. Starting material of 450 to 500 ng total RNA yielded TCR beta cDNA via a constant-region primer. Generation of the TCR beta libraries relied on three nested multiplex PCR rounds using slightly modified ARM-PCR. A C-beta reverse primer and TRBV1-TRBV30 forward primers served in each of the first two PCR rounds, at ten to eleven cycles apiece. In TCRdb, the multiplex PCR reads were re-called with MiXCR into one record per CDR3 protein. The table includes around 330,000 distinct CDR3 sequences, 65% detected once. Alongside blood RNA obtained from unsorted whole blood, germline DNA was also extracted. Sequenced input: peripheral blood. Receptors originate from a man between 40 and 49 years old with primary liver carcinoma and hepatitis B virus infection.

With respect to this clonotype: An end of the junction does not agree with germline; a read error may underlie this. The CDR3 coding sequence is TGTGCCAGCGCTAGGACAGGGGAGAGTTGGGCCGAAAACATTCAGTATTTC. Translated, it gives CASARTGESWAENIQYF. This chain connects TRBV12-3 or TRBV12-4 to TRBJ2-4; 9 nucleotides align to TRBD1. CDR3 length equals 17 residues.

Only a few counts were recorded for this clonotype. The chain carries TRBV6-1 and TRBJ2-7, with TRBD2 as a possible D gene (6 bases). V was shortened by 4 bases and J by 2 bases, with 15 bases between the two germline ends. Germline CDR1 MNHNS, CDR2 SASEGT. This CDR3 is 15 amino acids long. CDR3 nucleotide sequence: TGTGCCAGCAGTGTTGGGGGGAGGACACCCTACGAGCAGTACTTC. It codes for CASSVGGRTPYEQYF.

This clonotype has just one count. This may arise from a read error, as a much more abundant clone is one base away. The chain has TRBV6-5 and TRBJ2-3; maybe TRBD2 (5 bases). CDR3 length equals 14 residues. V lost 6 bases and J lost 3, with 13 bases in between. Germline-derived CDR1 and CDR2 are MNHEY and SVGAGI. This CDR3 reads CASSGKFRTDTQYF. The CDR3 nucleotides are TGTGCCAGCAGCGGGAAGTTCAGGACAGATACGCAGTATTTT.

On this clonotype itself: Just one base apart from a much larger clone, this may be a read error. The chain has TRBV29-1 and TRBJ2-3, with 16 nucleotides matching TRBD2. V shed 8 bases, J shed 4 bases, and the junction held 6 bases outside the gene matches. CDR1 is SQVTM and CDR2 is ANQGSEA in the germline V gene. There are 15 residues in the CDR3. The chain's CDR3 is CSRGTSGRASDTQYF. CDR3 DNA sequence: TGCAGCAGAGGGACTAGCGGGAGGGCCTCAGATACGCAGTATTTT.

Concerning this clonotype: This clone may be a read error of a much larger clone one base away. The V gene is TRBV4-2, the J gene TRBJ2-1; 7 bases line up with TRBD1. Germline lookup yields CDR1 LGHNA and CDR2 YNFKEQ. After removal of 4 bases from V and 5 bases from J, the junction contained 11 bases not matched to a gene. This CDR3 is built from 16 residues. DNA for the CDR3: TGTGCCAGCAGCCCCCATGCCAGCGGACAGGACAATGAGCAGTTCTTC. It translates to CASSPHASGQDNEQFF.

Notes on this clonotype: One junction end does not reproduce the germline sequence, and a read error may be involved. This chain connects TRBV4-1 to TRBJ2-7, with D possibly matching TRBD2 (6 bases). In germline, CDR1 is MGHRA, CDR2 YSYEKL. There are 15 residues in the CDR3. CDR3 in DNA: TGCACCAGCAGCCAGGATAAGGCACTAGCCATGGTGCAGTACTTC. It specifies CTSSQDKALAMVQYF.

A remark on this clonotype: A much larger clone lies a single base off, so this may be a read error. The chain combines TRBV6-1 with TRBJ1-2, with unresolved D. This CDR3 contains 12 residues. Germline loops: CDR1 MNHNS, CDR2 SASEGT. CDR3 amino acids: CASSEGSYGYSF. The CDR3 DNA reads as TGTGCCAGCAGTGAAGGAAGCTATGGCTACAGCTTC.

With regard to this clonotype: This could be a read error, since a much larger clone is one nucleotide away. The V call is TRBV4-1, the J call TRBJ2-3, with a weak D call TRBD2 (5 bases). This CDR3 is 15 amino acids long. Per the germline V gene, CDR1 is MGHRA and CDR2 is YSYEKL. For the CDR3, the DNA is TGCGCCAACAGCCAAGCGGACGCCGACACAGATACGCAGTATTTT. Translating it yields CANSQADADTDTQYF.

Ten or more counts support this clonotype. The rearrangement joins TRBV6-2 or TRBV6-3 to TRBJ2-1; 10 bases are a match to TRBD2. With V trimmed by 6 bases and J by 9 bases, 17 bases remained unmatched. This CDR3 region has 17 residues. Germline V gives CDR1 MNHEY, CDR2 SVGEGT. The CDR3 nucleotides read TGTGCCAGCAGCGAACTATCCGCTAGCGGGGGATTGGGTGAGCAGTTCTTC. Its translation: CASSELSASGGLGEQFF.

Notes on this clonotype: This may be a read error: a much more frequent sequence differs by one nucleotide. The chain joins TRBV6-5 to TRBJ2-3; D possibly uses TRBD1 or TRBD2 (5 bases each). Germline CDR1 reads MNHEY; CDR2 reads SVGAGI. Trimming pared 4 bases from V and 2 bases from J, leaving 10 bases between. CDR3 length equals 14 residues. The CDR3 bases are TGTGCCAGCAGTTGTCGGGACCACACAGATACGCAGTATTTT. Its translation is CASSCRDHTDTQYF.

There are many counts of this clonotype. The chain employs TRBV29-1 and TRBJ2-7; possibly TRBD1 for D (6 bases). Germline CDR1 SQVTM, CDR2 ANQGSEA. V lost 4 bases to trimming and J lost 3 bases, with 10 bases between them. The CDR3 is 12 amino acids. This chain's CDR3 is CSVGGRGYEQYF. CDR3 sequence (DNA): TGCAGCGTTGGGGGCAGGGGCTACGAGCAGTACTTC.

The chain couples TRBV6-2 or TRBV6-3 to TRBJ1-3, with TRBD1 as a possible D gene (5 bases). This CDR3 has 16 amino acids. CDR1 and CDR2 from the germline V gene are MNHEY and SVGEGT. The ends were cut back, 6 bases at V and 4 bases at J, with 19 bases in the middle. CDR3 residues: CASRPPGPAAGNTIYF. DNA of the CDR3: TGTGCCAGCAGGCCTCCGGGGCCGGCGGCAGGAAACACCATATATTTT.

Turning to this clonotype: A much more abundant neighbour one base away suggests this may be a read error. The gene calls are TRBV4-2 and TRBJ2-3; unclear D gene. The germline CDR1 and CDR2 sequences are LGHNA and YNFKEQ. This CDR3 has 14 residues. This chain's CDR3 is CTSSQVYGEGTQYF. Written as DNA, the CDR3 is TGTACCAGCAGCCAAGTTTATGGGGAAGGTACGCAGTATTTT.

Comment on this clonotype: This sequence may be a read error, since a much larger clone differs from it by one base. The chain couples TRBV19 to TRBJ2-2, with D unresolved. Per germline, CDR1 LNHDA and CDR2 SQIVND (reference sequence). The V and J ends lost 2 bases and 12 bases respectively, with 7 bases between them. This CDR3 has 11 residues. CDR3 bases: TGTGCCAGTAGTATATTTGGGAAGCTGTTTTTT. Its protein is CASSIFGKLFF. Full variable domain (remainder filled in from reference TRBV19 and TRBJ2-2): DGGITQSPKYLFRKEGQNVTLSCEQNLNHDAMYWYRQDPGQGLRLIYYSQIVNDFQKGDIAEGYSVSREKKESFPLTVTSAQKNPTAFYLCASSIFGKLFFGEGSRLTVL.

This clonotype was detected many times. J is TRBJ1-1 and V is TRBV29-1; D may be TRBD1 (6 bases). V dropped 6 bases and J dropped 6 bases, with 14 bases sitting between them. This CDR3 spans 12 amino acids. From germline, CDR1 is SQVTM and CDR2 ANQGSEA. This chain's CDR3 is CSVQPNRAEAFF. Written as DNA, the CDR3 is TGCAGCGTACAGCCTAACAGGGCTGAAGCTTTCTTT. The variable domain in full, with the rest retrieved from reference TRBV29-1 and TRBJ1-1, is SAVISQKPSRDICQRGTSLTIQCQVDSQVTMMFWYRQQPGQSLTLIATANQGSEATYESGFVIDKFPISRPNLTFSTLTVSNMSPEDSSIYLCSVQPNRAEAFFGQGTRLTVV.

A single count supports this clonotype. One junction end does not reproduce the germline sequence, and a read error may be involved. The chain carries TRBV11-2 and TRBJ1-2; D is unclear. Germline-derived CDR1 and CDR2 are SGHAT and FQNNGV. The CDR3 extends over 14 amino acids. CDR3 bases: TGTGCCGGCAGTCGCCAGCCCCGCGGCTATGGCTACACCTTC. Protein sequence: CAGSRQPRGYGYTF.

This CDR3 is CASIDRLFYGYTF. The CDR3 DNA follows: TGTGCCAGCATTGACCGACTGTTCTATGGCTACACCTTC. The chain uses TRBV6-1 and TRBJ1-2; D remains unclear. V lost 7 bases to trimming and J lost 4 bases, with 13 bases between them. The CDR3 totals 13 residues. Germline lookup yields CDR1 MNHNS and CDR2 SASEGT.

Turning to this clonotype: This may come from a read error, since a much larger clone is one base off. Given the absence of the conserved phenylalanine or tryptophan at the CDR3 end, a read error is likely. The chain recombines TRBV4-3 with TRBJ1-1; TRBD1 matches 10 bases. Germline V gene sequence: CDR1 LGHNA, CDR2 YSLEER. The V gene end was trimmed by 0 bases and the J gene end by 4 bases; junction bases not matched to a gene: 2. The CDR3 consists of 15 residues. The CDR3 DNA reads as TGCGCCAGCAGCCAAGATCGGACAGGGGGCACTGAAGCTTTCTCT. This codes for CASSQDRTGGTEAFS.

To note about this clonotype: This may be a read error, as it is one base from a much larger clone. This chain joins TRBV4-3 and TRBJ2-2, with 10 bases that match TRBD2. This CDR3 region has 16 residues. Losses at the gene ends were 4 bases for V and 7 bases for J; bases not matched to a gene: 9. The germline gives CDR1 LGHNA, CDR2 YSLEER. CDR3 residues: CASSPYVAGGGGELFF. The DNA for the CDR3 is TGCGCCAGCAGCCCTTACGTAGCGGGAGGAGGCGGGGAGCTGTTTTTT.

In the case of this clonotype: The CDR3 does not close with the conserved phenylalanine or tryptophan, likely indicating a read error. The chain uses TRBV6-5 and TRBJ2-1, with a possible D match to TRBD2 (7 bases). This CDR3 has 11 amino acids. V was clipped by 9 bases and J by 11 bases, with 14 bases between them. Germline values: CDR1 MNHEY, CDR2 SVGAGI. In nucleotides, the CDR3 is TGTGCCAGTAGGGGGGGCTCGAAGCAGTTCCTC. Its protein is CASRGGSKQFL.

With respect to this clonotype: A much larger clone differs from this one at a single base, so this may be a read error. The chain recombines TRBV4-2 with TRBJ2-3; D may be TRBD1 (6 bases). In germline, CDR1 is LGHNA, CDR2 YNFKEQ. The CDR3 runs 17 residues. CDR3 protein: CASSQVTGPLSTYTQYF. The CDR3 region has the DNA TGTGCCAGCAGCCAAGTAACAGGGCCTCTGTCCACATATACGCAGTATTTT.

With regard to this clonotype: A much bigger clone sits one base away, suggesting this may be a read error. The rearrangement uses TRBV6-6 and TRBJ2-7; a weak D match, TRBD1 (6 bases). CDR1 is MNHNY and CDR2 is SVGAGI in the germline V gene (reference sequence). The CDR3 spans 15 residues. CDR3 in amino acids: CASGYSGTSAYEQYF. CDR3 nucleotides: TGTGCCAGCGGTTACTCAGGGACAAGCGCCTACGAGCAGTACTTC.

This clonotype was seen a handful of times. The rearrangement joins TRBV14 to TRBJ2-7; D gene uncertain. Germline V gene data show CDR1 as SGHDN and CDR2 as FVKESK. The ends were cut back, 1 base at V and 5 bases at J, with 18 bases in the middle. This CDR3 has 16 amino acids. CDR3 sequence (DNA): TGTGCCAGCAGCCAAGCTTTGAGACTCTCTGATCACGAGCAGTACTTC. This translates into CASSQALRLSDHEQYF. The variable domain in full, with the rest retrieved from reference TRBV14 and TRBJ2-7, is EAGVTQFPSHSVIEKGQTVTLRCDPISGHDNLYWYRRVMGKEIKFLLHFVKESKQDESGMPNNRFLAERTGGTYSTLKVQPAELEDSGVYFCASSQALRLSDHEQYFGPGTRLTVT.

This clonotype appeared a few times. The chain employs TRBV11-2 and TRBJ1-2; D remains unclear. The V and J ends lost 5 bases and 4 bases respectively, with 11 bases between them. Germline loops: CDR1 SGHAT, CDR2 FQNNGV. This CDR3 has 13 amino acids. CDR3 residues: CASSPGSLYGYTF. The CDR3 coding sequence is TGTGCCAGCAGCCCCGGGTCCCTCTATGGCTACACCTTC.

The chain carries TRBV11-1 and TRBJ1-5; D is ambiguous. The germline CDR1 and CDR2 sequences are SGHAT and FQDESV (reference sequence). The CDR3 extends over 13 amino acids. The V end lost 5 bases, the J end lost 3 bases, and 8 bases lay between the germline ends. CDR3 coding DNA: TGTGCCAGCAGCGCCACAAACAATCAGCCCCAGCATTTT. Translation: CASSATNNQPQHF.

This clonotype has ten or more counts. The chain recombines TRBV6-2 or TRBV6-3 with TRBJ2-5; possibly TRBD2 for D (6 bases). Per germline, CDR1 MNHEY and CDR2 SVGEGT. This CDR3 contains 15 residues. V dropped 1 base and J dropped 3 bases, with 12 bases sitting between them. The CDR3: CASSYLGLEEETQYF. The CDR3 coding sequence is TGTGCCAGCAGTTACTTGGGACTCGAGGAAGAGACCCAGTACTTC.

Of note for this clonotype: Its ends do not fully match the called genes, so a read error is possible. This chain's CDR3 is CTSSQEVQRGQPYEQYF. As DNA, the CDR3 is TGCACCAGCAGCCAAGAAGTGCAACGGGGCCAGCCTTACGAGCAGTACTTC. V usage is TRBV4-1 and J usage is TRBJ2-7; TRBD1 or TRBD2 may be the D gene (5 bases each). In germline, CDR1 is MGHRA, CDR2 YSYEKL. The CDR3 has 17 amino acids.

A note on this clonotype: A much larger clone sits a single nucleotide away, making a read error possible. Here the CDR3 reads CTSSPDPDNEQFF. In DNA, the CDR3 is TGCACCAGCAGCCCGGACCCCGACAATGAGCAGTTCTTC. The rearrangement links TRBV5-1 to TRBJ2-1; D uncertain. This CDR3 is built from 13 residues. Germline V lookup: CDR1 SGHRS, CDR2 YFSETQ.

This clonotype was seen repeatedly, ten times or more. The chain couples TRBV5-4 to TRBJ2-2; D is unclear. Trimming took off 4 bases at V and 4 bases at J, with 11 bases between the two ends. The CDR3 is made up of 14 amino acids. The germline gives CDR1 SGHNT, CDR2 YYREEE (reference sequence). CDR3 sequence: CASSANRPTGELFF. The CDR3 DNA reads as TGTGCCAGCAGCGCGAACCGTCCCACCGGGGAGCTGTTTTTT.